Below are 11 T cell receptor beta chains sequenced from a single sample in a study of vaccination effects on CD4 cells after COVID-19. These receptors' antigens are unknown. ViraFEST used viral peptide pools to expand antigen-specific CD4+ T cells before sequencing. Having been cultured for roughly 9 days, the cells underwent CD4+ T cell isolation. People in the vaccine group had not been infected with SARS-CoV-2 before, and their nucleocapsid antibodies were negative. Clones were read by immunoSEQ multiplex PCR, and TCRdb kept only the in-frame ones, dropping some. The sample includes approximately 40,000 clones, approximately 70% of them seen just once. The material was CD4+ T cells from PBMCs cultured with SARS-CoV-2 spike peptides, obtained before COVID-19 vaccination. The receptor set was obtained from a human donor who received a COVID-19 vaccine.

The rearrangement uses TRBV12-3 or TRBV12-4 and TRBJ1-1; no definite D call. The CDR3 has 13 residues. Trimming took off 3 bases at V and 3 bases at J, with 8 bases between the two ends. This CDR3 reads CASSLDRYTEAFF. CDR3 in DNA: TGTGCCAGCAGTTTGGACCGGTACACTGAAGCTTTCTTT.

The V gene is TRBV7-2, the J gene TRBJ2-7; no clear D. This CDR3 contains 12 residues. The germline CDR1 and CDR2 sequences are SGHTA and FQGNSA. Trimming took 5 bases from V and 2 from J, leaving 7 bases between them. CDR3 sequence: CASSIDAYEQYF. The CDR3 coding sequence is TGTGCCAGCAGCATCGACGCCTACGAGCAGTACTTC.

V is TRBV29-1 and J is TRBJ2-1, with D possibly TRBD2 on 5 matching bases. The ends were cut back, 5 bases at V and 8 bases at J, with 13 bases in the middle. Germline lookup yields CDR1 SQVTM and CDR2 ANQGSEA. The CDR3 covers 12 residues. The CDR3 bases are TGCAGCGTTCGTCGAGGGTGGGATGAGCAGTTCTTC. Its protein product is CSVRRGWDEQFF.

The J gene is TRBJ1-2, the V gene TRBV6-5, with D hard to call. V was shortened by 2 bases and J by 6 bases, with 10 bases between the two germline ends. Germline lookup yields CDR1 MNHEY and CDR2 SVGAGI. There are 13 residues in the CDR3. CDR3 residues: CASSYPASNGYTF. The CDR3 region has the DNA TGTGCCAGCAGTTACCCTGCCAGTAATGGCTACACCTTC.

The CDR3 DNA is TGTGCCAGCAGCTCTAATGTCTGGGGCGACAAACTCTACCAAGAGACCCAGTACTTC. Amino acid sequence: CASSSNVWGDKLYQETQYF. V usage is TRBV7-8 and J usage is TRBJ2-5, with D possibly matching TRBD1 (5 bases). The germline V gene has CDR1 SGHVS and CDR2 FQNEAQ. The ends were cut back, 4 bases at V and 0 bases at J, with 24 bases in the middle. The CDR3 consists of 19 residues.

This clone was seen once. V gene TRBV12-3 or TRBV12-4 combines with J gene TRBJ2-7; D is uncertain. The CDR3 spans 11 residues. The V and J ends lost 3 bases and 4 bases respectively, with 4 bases between them. The CDR3 spells CASSFMYEQYF. CDR3 DNA sequence: TGTGCCAGCAGTTTTATGTACGAGCAGTACTTC.

This chain links TRBV21-1 with TRBJ2-7; the table calls TRBD1, which could not be checked here. TRBV21-1 is labeled a pseudogene. This CDR3 has 14 residues. The CDR3 spells CASRRGDRSYEQYF. CDR3 in DNA: TGTGCCAGCAGAAGAGGGGACAGAAGTTACGAGCAGTACTTC.

A few counts support this clone. The chain has TRBV5-1 and TRBJ1-1; 9 nucleotides line up with TRBD1. The V segment lost 4 bases and the J segment 0 bases; nucleotides outside the gene matches: 4. From germline, CDR1 is SGHRS and CDR2 YFSETQ. This CDR3 comprises 15 residues. The CDR3 DNA reads as TGCGCCAGCAGCCACGGACAGGGGATGAACACTGAAGCTTTCTTT. This codes for CASSHGQGMNTEAFF.

The genes are TRBV7-9 and TRBJ2-7; 7 bases line up with TRBD2. V dropped 6 bases and J dropped 0; count of bases not matched to a gene: 8. This CDR3 has 15 amino acids. Germline V gene sequence: CDR1 SEHNR, CDR2 FQNEAQ (reference sequence). DNA of the CDR3: TGTGCCAGCAGTTATGGGAGGGCTAGCTCCTACGAGCAGTACTTC. Its protein product is CASSYGRASSYEQYF.

The chain couples TRBV3-1 (or the pseudogene TRBV3-2) to TRBJ2-3; D possibly corresponds to TRBD2 (5 bases). Germline loops: CDR1 LGHDT, CDR2 YNNKEL (reference sequence). The V gene lost 4 bases and the J gene lost 5 bases, with 10 bases spanning the gap. There are 13 residues in the CDR3. CDR3: CASSRGTRDTQYF. The CDR3, as DNA: TGTGCCAGCAGCCGCGGAACTAGAGATACGCAGTATTTT.

V is TRBV6-5 and J is TRBJ1-1; no clear D. Germline values: CDR1 MNHEY, CDR2 SVGAGI. Trimming left V 5 bases short and J 0 bases short, with 10 bases between. The CDR3 is 14 amino acids. The CDR3 here is CASSSTWLNTEAFF. The CDR3 nucleotides are TGTGCCAGCAGTAGCACCTGGTTGAACACTGAAGCTTTCTTT.